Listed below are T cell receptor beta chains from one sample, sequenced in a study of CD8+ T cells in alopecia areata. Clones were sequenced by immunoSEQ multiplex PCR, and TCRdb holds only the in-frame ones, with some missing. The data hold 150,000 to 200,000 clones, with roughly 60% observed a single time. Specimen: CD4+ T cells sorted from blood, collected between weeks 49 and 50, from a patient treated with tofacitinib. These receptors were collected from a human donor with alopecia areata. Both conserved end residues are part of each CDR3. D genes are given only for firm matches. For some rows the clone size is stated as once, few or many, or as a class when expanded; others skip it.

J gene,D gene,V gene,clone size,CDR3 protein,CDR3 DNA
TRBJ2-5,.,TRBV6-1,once,CASSVRETQYF,TGTGCCAGCAGTGTCAGGGAGACCCAGTACTTC
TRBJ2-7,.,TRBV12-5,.,CASLRGQEHEQYF,TGTGCTAGTTTGCGGGGACAAGAGCACGAGCAGTACTTC
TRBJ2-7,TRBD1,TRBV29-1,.,CSVLPADRGDEQYF,TGCAGCGTTCTTCCGGCGGACAGGGGGGACGAGCAGTACTTC
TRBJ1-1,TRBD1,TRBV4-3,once,CASSQEGQASEAFF,TGCGCCAGCAGCCAAGAGGGACAGGCCTCTGAAGCTTTCTTT
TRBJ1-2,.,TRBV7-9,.,CASSLEGSSYGYTF,TGTGCCAGCAGCTTAGAAGGGAGTTCCTATGGCTACACCTTC
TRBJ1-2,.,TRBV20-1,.,CSARELRGYTF,TGCAGTGCTAGAGAACTGCGTGGCTACACCTTC
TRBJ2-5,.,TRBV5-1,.,CASSLQHLQETQYF,TGCGCCAGCAGCTTGCAACATCTTCAAGAGACCCAGTACTTC
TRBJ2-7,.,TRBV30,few,CASRGSDLTYEQYF,TGTGCCTCCCGAGGAAGCGACCTTACCTACGAGCAGTACTTC
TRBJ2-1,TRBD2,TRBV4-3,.,CASSRRPTGLAIDEQFF,TGCGCCAGCAGCCGCAGACCGACGGGACTAGCTATTGATGAGCAGTTCTTC
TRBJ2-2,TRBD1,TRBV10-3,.,CATGRQGQNTGELFF,TGTGCCACCGGGAGACAGGGGCAGAACACCGGGGAGCTGTTTTTT
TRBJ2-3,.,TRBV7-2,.,CASSLDGGLVTDTQYF,TGTGCCAGCAGCCTGGATGGGGGGCTGGTCACAGATACGCAGTATTTT
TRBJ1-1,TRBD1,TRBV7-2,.,CASSTGQGNTEAFF,TGTGCCAGCAGCACGGGACAGGGGAACACTGAAGCTTTCTTT
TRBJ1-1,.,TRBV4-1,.,CASSQNTGKNTEAFF,TGCGCCAGCAGCCAAAACACAGGGAAGAACACTGAAGCTTTCTTT
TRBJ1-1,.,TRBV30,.,CAWSSRLPNTEAFF,TGTGCCTGGAGCTCCAGACTCCCCAACACTGAAGCTTTCTTT
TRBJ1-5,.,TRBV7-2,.,CASSPWGNQPQHF,TGTGCCAGCAGTCCTTGGGGTAATCAGCCCCAGCATTTT
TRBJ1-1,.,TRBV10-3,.,CATQDTPKEAEAFF,TGTGCCACCCAGGACACTCCGAAGGAAGCTGAAGCTTTCTTT
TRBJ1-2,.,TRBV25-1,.,CASSVASGGYTF,TGTGCCAGCAGTGTTGCTTCCGGTGGCTACACCTTC
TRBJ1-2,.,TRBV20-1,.,CSASRGNGYTF,TGCAGTGCTAGTAGGGGGAATGGCTACACCTTC